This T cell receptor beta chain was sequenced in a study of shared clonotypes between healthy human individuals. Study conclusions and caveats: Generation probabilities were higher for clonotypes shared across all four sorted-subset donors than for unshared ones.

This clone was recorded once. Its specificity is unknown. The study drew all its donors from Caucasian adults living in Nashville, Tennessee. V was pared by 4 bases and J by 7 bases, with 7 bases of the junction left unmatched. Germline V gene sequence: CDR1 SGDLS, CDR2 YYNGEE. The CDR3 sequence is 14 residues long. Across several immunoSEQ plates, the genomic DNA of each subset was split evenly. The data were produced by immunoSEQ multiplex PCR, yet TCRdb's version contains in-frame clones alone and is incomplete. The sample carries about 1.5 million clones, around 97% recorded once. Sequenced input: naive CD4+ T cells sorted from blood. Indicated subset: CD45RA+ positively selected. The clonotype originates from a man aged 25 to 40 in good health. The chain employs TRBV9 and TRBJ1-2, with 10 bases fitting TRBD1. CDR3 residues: CASSQRQGAGGYTF. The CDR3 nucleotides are TGTGCCAGCAGCCAGAGACAGGGGGCGGGTGGCTACACCTTC.